These 5 T cell receptor beta chains share one sample of origin, sequenced in a study of shared clonotypes between healthy human individuals. Clones were read by immunoSEQ multiplex PCR, and TCRdb kept only the in-frame ones, dropping some. The top ten clones hold approximately 12% of a sample with 550,000 to 600,000 clones, around 77% of them seen once. Source material: PBMCs. These receptor sequences come from a woman aged 40 to 55 in good health. Some clones in this sample may be carry-over from other donors' samples.

This clone was picked up one time. The chain joins TRBV7-8 to TRBJ2-2; TRBD1 agrees at 7 bases. The CDR3 extends over 16 amino acids. The J segment lost 4 bases and the V segment lost 4 bases, leaving 9 bases of the junction unmatched. CDR1 SGHVS and CDR2 FQNEAQ come from the germline V gene. The CDR3, as DNA: TGTGCCAGCAGCTCCGCTGGGGACAGAGTCACCGGGGAGCTGTTTTTT. It encodes CASSSAGDRVTGELFF.

This chain uses TRBV6-5 with TRBJ1-2; possible D gene TRBD1, 5 bases. CDR3 length: 15 residues. V lost 6 bases and J 2 bases, leaving 16 bases between the germline ends. Germline V gives CDR1 MNHEY, CDR2 SVGAGI. The CDR3 DNA follows: TGTGCCAGCAGAACACCTTATTGGGGGAACTATGGCTACACCTTC. Its protein product is CASRTPYWGNYGYTF.

The rearrangement links TRBV10-3 to TRBJ2-3; D might be TRBD1 (5 bases). The CDR3 is 12 residues long. CDR1 and CDR2 (germline): ENHRY, SYGVKD. The germline V and J ends were trimmed by 6 bases and 2 bases, with 6 bases remaining between them. The CDR3 nucleotides read TGTGCCATCAGACAGGACACAGATACGCAGTATTTT. Translation: CAIRQDTDTQYF.

This chain connects TRBV5-6 to TRBJ2-7; 8 bases agree with TRBD2. Germline V CDR1 and CDR2: SGHDT, YYEEEE. Trimming at V came to 4 bases and at J to 3 bases, leaving 12 bases not matched to a gene. This CDR3 is built from 16 residues. The CDR3 reads CASSLMTSGSFYEQYF. CDR3 in DNA: TGTGCCAGCAGCCTGATGACAAGCGGGAGCTTCTACGAGCAGTACTTC. The complete variable domain, with remaining parts taken from reference TRBV5-6 and TRBJ2-7, reads DAGVTQSPTHLIKTRGQQVTLRCSPKSGHDTVSWYQQALGQGPQFIFQYYEEEERQRGNFPDRFSGHQFPNYSSELNVNALLLGDSALYLCASSLMTSGSFYEQYFGPGTRLTVT.

The chain combines TRBV30 with TRBJ2-1; 10 nucleotides line up with TRBD2. Per the germline V gene, CDR1 is GTSNPN and CDR2 is SVGIG (reference sequence). Unmatched junction bases numbered 6, after V lost 0 bases and J lost 7 bases. There are 15 residues in the CDR3. The CDR3 here is CAWSVGSGRGNEQFF. As DNA, the CDR3 is TGTGCCTGGAGTGTGGGCAGCGGGAGGGGGAATGAGCAGTTCTTC.